A single sample is the source of the 32 T cell receptor beta chains below, sequenced in a study of STAT3 mutations in large granular lymphocyte leukemia (dated by TCRdb to between 2017 and 2020). Paper-wide results and their limitations: At least one immunodominant TCRbeta clonotype was identified in every T-LGLL patient, and multiple immunodominant subclonotypes were identified in about half of the T-LGLL patients.

Antigens for these TCRs are unknown. Libraries were constructed by the immunoSEQ multiplex PCR assay. TCRdb obtained this table from immuneACCESS and retained in-frame rearrangements with V and J assigned. These tables miss some clones; where compared with another copy, unresolved V genes account for less than half of the shortfall, and the remainder is unexplained. The sample contains 30,000 to 45,000 clones, approximately 91% of them found a single time. The biggest ten clones account for around 0.44% of the sample. Sequencing was done on a sample of PBMCs. The receptors originated from a human donor with T large granular lymphocyte leukemia. Some clones in this sample may be carry-over from other donors' samples.

This rearrangement joins TRBV6-6 to TRBJ2-3; D gene uncertain. The length of the CDR3 is 11 residues. Per germline, CDR1 MNHNY and CDR2 SVGAGI (reference sequence). V was trimmed by 7 bases and J by 6 bases, leaving 8 bases between them. DNA for the CDR3: TGTGCCAGCACCCACAGCGATACGCAGTATTTT. Encoded protein: CASTHSDTQYF.

The chain links TRBV19 to TRBJ1-2, with D possibly TRBD1 on 5 matching bases. Germline V gives CDR1 LNHDA, CDR2 SQIVND (reference sequence). V dropped 5 bases and J dropped 3 bases, with 19 bases sitting between them. The CDR3 has 16 amino acids. CDR3 residues: CASSASDGTRDYGYTF. DNA of the CDR3: TGTGCCAGTAGTGCCTCAGACGGGACGAGGGACTATGGCTACACCTTC.

The CDR3 sequence: CASSHFLSGNTIYF. The CDR3 bases are TGTGCCAGCAGCCATTTTCTCTCTGGAAACACCATATATTTT. The chain joins TRBV7-2 to TRBJ1-3; no clear D. Deletions cut 5 bases from V and 0 bases from J, with 8 bases between. Germline CDR1 and CDR2: SGHTA and FQGNSA. CDR3 size: 14 residues.

The CDR3 loop reads CASSQATDTQYF. DNA of the CDR3: TGCGCCAGCAGTCAGGCGACAGATACGCAGTATTTT. The gene calls are TRBV5-1 and TRBJ2-3; no clear D gene. V was cut by 5 bases and J by 3 bases, with 7 bases left in between. The CDR3 runs to 12 residues. From germline, CDR1 is SGHRS and CDR2 YFSETQ.

Written as DNA, the CDR3 is TGTGCCAGCAGCTTAGCGGGGGCGGCGAACACCGGGGAGCTGTTTTTT. The encoded protein is CASSLAGAANTGELFF. The V gene is TRBV7-8, the J gene TRBJ2-2, with D maybe TRBD1 (6 bases). Germline V gene data show CDR1 as SGHVS and CDR2 as FQNEAQ. The CDR3 has 16 residues. With 0 bases removed from V and 0 bases from J, the gap between germline ends came to 8 bases.

Concerning this clone itself: The germline gene is not matched at one end of the junction; a read error may be the cause. The rearrangement links TRBV27 to TRBJ2-7; tentatively, D is TRBD2 (7 bases). From germline, CDR1 is MNHEY and CDR2 SMNVEV (reference sequence). CDR3 length: 14 residues. The chain's CDR3 is CASSLSGGPYEQYF. The DNA of the CDR3 is TGTGCCAGCAGTCTATCGGGGGGCCCCTACGAGCAGTACTTC.

The CDR3 DNA follows: TGTGCCAGCAGTGTCGAAGGGGGCTCTGGGGCCAACGTCCTGACTTTC. The encoded protein is CASSVEGGSGANVLTF. This chain uses TRBV6-4 with TRBJ2-6; the D gene is possibly TRBD1 (6 bases). V lost 4 bases to trimming and J lost 0 bases, with 10 bases between them. The CDR3 has 16 amino acids. Germline CDR1 is MRHNA and CDR2 is SNTAGT.

V is TRBV2 and J is TRBJ1-5; 10 nucleotides agree with TRBD1. Trimming took 7 bases from V and 3 from J; bases not matched to a gene: 3. CDR1 and CDR2 from the germline V gene are SNHLY and FYNNEI. This CDR3 comprises 14 residues. The CDR3 region is CASNRQGANQPQHF. The CDR3 DNA is TGTGCCAGCAACAGACAGGGGGCCAATCAGCCCCAGCATTTT. Variable domain in full (rest from reference TRBV2 and TRBJ1-5): EPEVTQTPSHQVTQMGQEVILRCVPISNHLYFYWYRQILGQKVEFLVSFYNNEISEKSEIFDDQFSVERPDGSNFTLKIRSTKLEDSAMYFCASNRQGANQPQHFGDGTRLSIL.

The chain joins TRBV7-9 to TRBJ1-1; no clear D. The germline V and J ends were trimmed by 2 bases and 2 bases, with 9 bases remaining between them. Germline V gives CDR1 SEHNR, CDR2 FQNEAQ (reference sequence). The CDR3 runs 14 residues. Written as DNA, the CDR3 is TGTGCCAGCAGCTTAATTCCTATTAACACTGAAGCTTTCTTT. Translating it yields CASSLIPINTEAFF.

This CDR3 is CASGEGGGYSPLHF. For the CDR3, the DNA is TGTGCCAGCGGAGAAGGAGGGGGCTACTCACCCCTCCACTTT. The V and J genes are TRBV25-1 and TRBJ1-6; 7 bases are a match to TRBD1. V shed 8 bases, J shed 10 bases, and the junction held 11 bases outside the gene matches. The CDR3 has 14 residues. CDR1 MGHDK and CDR2 SYGVNS come from the germline V gene.

This clone came up once. The chain recombines TRBV5-1 with TRBJ2-2; 8 nucleotides agree with TRBD1. The junction had 10 bases not matched to a gene; V was cut back by 5 bases and J by 4 bases. The CDR3 loop spans 16 amino acids. CDR1 SGHRS and CDR2 YFSETQ come from the germline V gene. This CDR3 is CASRKIQGAATGELFF. CDR3 bases: TGCGCCAGCAGGAAGATCCAGGGGGCTGCCACCGGGGAGCTGTTTTTT.

This clone has just a few counts. DNA for the CDR3: TGTGCCAGCAGCCGGACAGGGTTGGGCTACACCTTC. Its translation: CASSRTGLGYTF. The chain has TRBV13 and TRBJ1-2, with 8 bases that match TRBD1. Germline V gives CDR1 PRHDT, CDR2 FYEKMQ (reference sequence). Germline trimming cut 5 bases from V and 8 bases from J; bases unmatched to any gene: 4. The CDR3 has 12 amino acids.

This chain connects TRBV18 to TRBJ2-5; D not resolved. This CDR3 spans 13 amino acids. Germline V CDR1 and CDR2: KGHSH, LQKENI. V shed 3 bases and J shed 2 bases, with 7 bases lying between them. CDR3 DNA: TGTGCCAGCTCACCCATGAGGCAAGAGACCCAGTACTTC. This translates into CASSPMRQETQYF.

The gene calls are TRBV19 and TRBJ2-2; D call uncertain. The V end was cut by 3 bases, the J end by 0 bases, with 8 bases between. CDR3 length: 15 residues. Looked up from germline, CDR1 is LNHDA and CDR2 is SQIVND (reference sequence). CDR3 in DNA: TGTGCCAGTAGTATTTGGCAGTCGAACACCGGGGAGCTGTTTTTT. Its translation is CASSIWQSNTGELFF.

This chain connects TRBV19 to TRBJ2-7; maybe TRBD1 (7 bases). Germline V gives CDR1 LNHDA, CDR2 SQIVND (reference sequence). This CDR3 is built from 16 residues. V dropped 2 bases and J dropped 6 bases, with 20 bases sitting between them. The CDR3 nucleotides read TGTGCCAGTAGTATAAGGGCAGGGGGGAACCTACGCGAGCAGTACTTC. Its translation is CASSIRAGGNLREQYF.

This clone has just one count. The J gene is TRBJ2-2, the V gene TRBV19; 9 bases are a match to TRBD1. The germline V gene has CDR1 LNHDA and CDR2 SQIVND (reference sequence). The CDR3 spans 16 residues. With 2 bases clipped from V and 2 bases from J, the junction kept 3 bases outside the gene matches. The CDR3: CASSIWGQGNTGELFF. Here the CDR3 DNA reads TGTGCCAGTAGTATATGGGGACAGGGAAACACCGGGGAGCTGTTTTTT.

As concerns this clone: Within the sample, other DNA sequences also encode this same CDR3. The chain uses TRBV18 and TRBJ1-5, with D unresolved. Trimming took off 3 bases at V and 0 bases at J, with 6 bases between the two ends. This CDR3 spans 14 amino acids. Looked up from germline, CDR1 is KGHSH and CDR2 is LQKENI. Here the CDR3 reads CASSPMDSNQPQHF. The CDR3 DNA is TGTGCCAGCTCACCTATGGATAGCAATCAGCCCCAGCATTTT.

The chain is built from TRBV25-1 and TRBJ2-5; D not certain. Germline V gives CDR1 MGHDK, CDR2 SYGVNS. Trimming took off 5 bases at V and 0 bases at J, with 4 bases between the two ends. There are 12 residues in the CDR3. The CDR3 loop is CASSPDQETQYF. In DNA form, the CDR3 reads TGTGCCAGCAGTCCAGACCAAGAGACCCAGTACTTC.

The rearrangement uses TRBV25-1 and TRBJ2-7; TRBD2 might be the D (6 bases). CDR1 is MGHDK, CDR2 SYGVNS, per germline. V was shortened by 4 bases and J by 5 bases, with 9 bases between the two germline ends. This CDR3 region has 12 residues. CDR3 sequence reads: CASSAGLDEQYF. CDR3 DNA: TGTGCCAGCAGTGCGGGACTGGACGAGCAGTACTTC.

This rearrangement joins TRBV30 to TRBJ2-2; D remains ambiguous. Germline CDR1 GTSNPN, CDR2 SVGIG (reference sequence). V was shortened by 1 base and J by 3 bases, with 12 bases between the two germline ends. CDR3 length: 15 amino acids. This chain's CDR3 is CAWSGESRDTGELFF. The CDR3 DNA is TGTGCCTGGAGTGGAGAAAGCAGAGACACCGGGGAGCTGTTTTTT.

V usage is TRBV5-1 and J usage is TRBJ2-7, with D perhaps matching TRBD1 or TRBD2 (5 bases each). This CDR3 comprises 14 residues. CDR1 SGHRS and CDR2 YFSETQ come from the germline V gene. Trimming pared 4 bases from V and 0 bases from J, leaving 11 bases between. CDR3 nucleotide sequence: TGCGCCAGCAGCATAGGGACGGTCTCCTACGAGCAGTACTTC. Its protein is CASSIGTVSYEQYF.

J is TRBJ1-5 and V is TRBV10-3; D not certain. The CDR3 extends over 17 amino acids. Trimming took off 2 bases at V and 0 bases at J, with 14 bases between the two ends. CDR1 and CDR2 (germline): ENHRY, SYGVKD. CDR3 DNA: TGTGCCATCAGTGAGAGATTTCGAGACATTAGCAATCAGCCCCAGCATTTT. Amino acids: CAISERFRDISNQPQHF.

The chain is built from TRBV5-1 and TRBJ1-6, with D possibly being TRBD1 (5 bases). The ends were cut back, 2 bases at V and 6 bases at J, with 12 bases in the middle. Germline V gives CDR1 SGHRS, CDR2 YFSETQ. The CDR3 is made up of 15 amino acids. CDR3 coding DNA: TGCGCCAGCAGCTTCGGGGATCAGGGTAATTCACCCCTCCACTTT. Translation gives CASSFGDQGNSPLHF.

This chain joins TRBV5-4 and TRBJ2-7; the D call may be TRBD1 or TRBD2 (5 bases each). This CDR3 is 13 amino acids long. Germline CDR1 reads SGHNT; CDR2 reads YYREEE (reference sequence). Trimming left V 4 bases short and J 4 bases short, with 12 bases between. CDR3 amino acids: CASSKGPIYEQYV. CDR3 nucleotide sequence: TGTGCCAGCAGCAAGGGACCGATTTACGAGCAGTACGTC.

The rearrangement joins TRBV7-2 to TRBJ1-4; weak D call: TRBD1 (6 bases). The CDR3 runs 18 residues. Trimming stripped 0 bases from V and 3 bases from J, with 17 bases between. CDR1 and CDR2 from the germline V gene are SGHTA and FQGNSA. The CDR3 loop reads CASSLAQFQGPANEKLFF. CDR3 coding DNA: TGTGCCAGCAGCTTAGCGCAGTTTCAGGGGCCAGCTAATGAAAAACTGTTTTTT. The whole variable domain, filled in from reference TRBV7-2 and TRBJ1-4, reads GAGVSQSPSNKVTEKGKDVELRCDPISGHTALYWYRQSLGQGLEFLIYFQGNSAPDKSGLPSDRFSAERTGGSVSTLTIQRTQQEDSAVYLCASSLAQFQGPANEKLFFGSGTQLSVL.

The V gene is TRBV6-1, the J gene TRBJ1-5; D call uncertain. Trimming removed 3 bases from V and 9 bases from J, with 12 bases in between. In germline, CDR1 is MNHNS, CDR2 SASEGT. The CDR3 loop spans 13 amino acids. The DNA of the CDR3 is TGTGCCAGCAGTGAGGGTGGCCTCCGGCCCCAGCATTTT. Translating gives CASSEGGLRPQHF.

CDR3 sequence reads: CASSYANQGSTEAFF. As DNA, the CDR3 is TGTGCCAGCAGTTACGCCAACCAGGGCAGCACTGAAGCTTTCTTT. The chain has TRBV6-5 and TRBJ1-1; tentative D call: TRBD1 (5 bases). The CDR3 is made up of 15 amino acids. V dropped 2 bases and J dropped 4 bases, with 14 bases sitting between them. Germline V CDR1 and CDR2: MNHEY, SVGAGI.

The chain uses TRBV25-1 and TRBJ2-2; TRBD1 is a possible D gene (6 bases). This CDR3 has 18 residues. Germline V lookup: CDR1 MGHDK, CDR2 SYGVNS. V was shortened by 0 bases and J by 3 bases, with 17 bases between the two germline ends. As DNA, the CDR3 is TGTGCCAGCAGTGAATATCCTATCGGCAGGGGCTACACCGGGGAGCTGTTTTTT. This sequence encodes CASSEYPIGRGYTGELFF.

The chain combines TRBV7-2 with TRBJ2-3, with D unclear. The CDR3 extends over 12 amino acids. Germline CDR1 SGHTA, CDR2 FQGNSA. Between the trimmed V and J ends, which lost 5 bases and 5 bases, there was a span of 8 bases. The CDR3 nucleotides read TGTGCCAGCAGCCCCTACAAAGATACGCAGTATTTT. Its protein product is CASSPYKDTQYF.

This chain links TRBV5-1 with TRBJ2-3; D call uncertain. V was pared by 0 bases and J by 8 bases, with 10 bases between. This CDR3 comprises 13 residues. Germline values: CDR1 SGHRS, CDR2 YFSETQ. CDR3 amino acids: CASSLVMAGTQYF. DNA for the CDR3: TGCGCCAGCAGCTTGGTGATGGCAGGTACGCAGTATTTT.

This clone was observed once. The chain is built from TRBV5-1 and TRBJ2-1, with 8 bases identical to TRBD1. V lost 0 bases and J lost 7; bases outside the gene matches: 6. Germline CDR1 SGHRS, CDR2 YFSETQ. This CDR3 region has 15 residues. The DNA of the CDR3 is TGCGCCAGCAGCTTGGGCTCGACAGGGGTAAATGAGCAGTTCTTC. Translation gives CASSLGSTGVNEQFF.

The CDR3 DNA reads as TGTGCCAGCAGTTCTGGGGTCGGAGAGCAGTACGTC. Translating it yields CASSSGVGEQYV. V usage is TRBV28 and J usage is TRBJ2-7, with no clear D. The V gene's germline CDR1 is MDHEN and CDR2 SYDVKM. V was clipped by 4 bases and J by 7 bases, with 11 bases between them. This CDR3 contains 12 residues.